This entry features one TCR beta chain sequence. These data come from a study of OX40 agonist ivuxolimab in advanced cancers. Repertoires were generated with immunoSEQ multiplex PCR, while TCRdb's copy carries only in-frame clones and drops some. Here the sample spans about 50,000 clones, 75% to 85% being singletons. This TCR was recovered from an adult with an advanced solid tumor such as melanoma, head and neck, liver or kidney cancer. Sequenced material: CD4+ or CD8+ T cells sorted from blood, taken in a trial of the OX40 agonist ivuxolimab.

The CDR3 sequence: CASSQHRGGSPLHF. CDR3 nucleotide sequence: TGCGCCAGCAGCCAGCACAGGGGCGGCTCACCCCTCCACTTT. The V and J genes are TRBV4-3 and TRBJ1-6; 7 bases agree with TRBD1. CDR1 and CDR2 (germline): LGHNA, YSLEER. The CDR3 is 14 residues long. V lost 3 bases and J lost 10; bases outside the gene matches: 6.